This T cell receptor (beta chain) was recovered during a study of T cells and Merkel cell carcinoma outcomes. General observations from the study: Reportedly, T-cell repertoire with density predicts Merkel cell carcinoma outcomes.

Method: immunoSEQ multiplex PCR; TCRdb's copy keeps in-frame clones and lacks some. This repertoire shows about 15,000 clones, approximately 87% found once; its top ten account for 6.5% to 8.5%. In the case of this clone: Antigen unknown.

Germline-derived CDR1 and CDR2 are SQVTM and ANQGSEA. V trimming: 1 base; J trimming: 0 bases; junction bases outside the gene matches: 6. CDR3 length: 16 residues. The receptor comes from a human donor with Merkel cell carcinoma. The chain recombines TRBV29-1 with TRBJ1-1; 9 bases are a match to TRBD1. Material for sequencing was tumor tissue from Merkel cell carcinoma. CDR3 DNA: TGCAGCGTTGAAGGGGACAGGGCGTTTATGAACACTGAAGCTTTCTTT. Its protein product is CSVEGDRAFMNTEAFF.